The 3 T cell receptor beta chains given below trace back to one sample, sequenced in a study of cytomegalovirus exposure and HLA in healthy donors. With 60 Vbeta and 13 Jbeta primers, the PCR was carried out. The repertoire was sequenced with immunoSEQ multiplex PCR; TCRdb's copy has only in-frame clones and lacks some. The sample holds some 150,000 clones, roughly four fifths seen once. The source material was PBMCs. The receptors were sampled from a human donor in good health.

This clone was seen more than once but under ten times. Here the CDR3 reads CASSQPGQTSTQYF. The CDR3 DNA sequence: TGTGCCAGCAGCCAACCTGGACAGACCAGTACGCAGTATTTT. This chain uses TRBV4-2 with TRBJ2-3; possibly TRBD1 for D (6 bases). This CDR3 has 14 residues. V was clipped by 2 bases and J by 8 bases, with 14 bases between them. CDR1 is LGHNA and CDR2 is YNFKEQ in the germline V gene.

CDR3 DNA: TGTGCCAGCAACCCCGGGGGTAGCTCCTACAATGAGCAGTTCTTC. This gives the protein CASNPGGSSYNEQFF. The chain uses TRBV6-5 and TRBJ2-1; maybe TRBD2 (6 bases). Germline CDR1 is MNHEY and CDR2 is SVGAGI. The V end was cut by 7 bases, the J end by 0 bases, with 13 bases between. The CDR3 has 15 amino acids.

The chain uses TRBV29-1 and TRBJ1-5; unclear D gene. This CDR3 has 13 residues. V gave up 7 bases and J gave up 7 bases, with 17 bases separating them. Germline V gene lookup returns CDR1 SQVTM and CDR2 ANQGSEA. CDR3 coding DNA: TGCAGCGCTGTCGGGGTGGCGGGGCAGCCCCAGCATTTT. Protein product: CSAVGVAGQPQHF.